This T cell receptor beta chain was identified during a study of early T cells in non-severe SARS-CoV-2 infection. Whole-study context: Sequenced bulk RNA came from whole blood that was unsorted, and chains were unpaired. General study points: The study's VDJdb matching favored anti-spike CD8 responses and missed private and CD4 specificities.

As concerns this clonotype: The antigen is undetermined.

Unique molecular identifiers (one per individual cDNA molecule) were attached. TCRdb reprocessed the 5' RACE reads via MiXCR and lists one record per CDR3 protein. The sample carries about 64,000 distinct CDR3 sequences, roughly 9% recorded once. The germline V and J ends were trimmed by 2 bases and 1 base, with 12 bases remaining between them. The germline gives CDR1 SGHRS, CDR2 YFSETQ. CDR3 length: 15 residues. This receptor was taken from an adult who was a healthcare worker with PCR-confirmed SARS-CoV-2 infection or an uninfected control (not recorded which). The chain is built from TRBV5-1 and TRBJ1-1; TRBD1 might be the D (5 bases). Sequenced here: whole blood, sampled at baseline. The DNA of the CDR3 is TGCGCCAGCAGCTTCACAGGAGGTCAGAACACTGAAGCTTTCTTT. This encodes CASSFTGGQNTEAFF.